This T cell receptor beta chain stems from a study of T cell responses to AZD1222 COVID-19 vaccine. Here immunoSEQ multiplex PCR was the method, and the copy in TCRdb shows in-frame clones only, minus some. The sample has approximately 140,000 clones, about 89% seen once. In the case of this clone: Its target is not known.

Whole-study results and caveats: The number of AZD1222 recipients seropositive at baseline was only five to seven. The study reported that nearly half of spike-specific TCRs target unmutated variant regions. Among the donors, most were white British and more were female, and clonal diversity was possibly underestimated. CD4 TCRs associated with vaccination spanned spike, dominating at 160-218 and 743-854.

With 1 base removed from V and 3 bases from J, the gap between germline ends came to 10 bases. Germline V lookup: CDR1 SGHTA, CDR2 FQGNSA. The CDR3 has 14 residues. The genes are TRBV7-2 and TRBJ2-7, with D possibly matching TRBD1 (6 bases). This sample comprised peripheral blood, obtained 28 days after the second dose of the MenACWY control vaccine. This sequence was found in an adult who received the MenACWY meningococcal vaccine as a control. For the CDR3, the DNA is TGTGCCAGCAGCTTAGGGCCAGGGGACTACGAGCAGTACTTC. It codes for CASSLGPGDYEQYF. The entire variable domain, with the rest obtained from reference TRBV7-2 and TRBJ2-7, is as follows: GAGVSQSPSNKVTEKGKDVELRCDPISGHTALYWYRQSLGQGLEFLIYFQGNSAPDKSGLPSDRFSAERTGGSVSTLTIQRTQQEDSAVYLCASSLGPGDYEQYFGPGTRLTVT.